This passage covers 13 T cell receptor beta chains from one sample sequenced in a study of blood T cell repertoires in COVID-19. Produced via immunoSEQ multiplex PCR; TCRdb's table is partial and in-frame only. The table records about 190,000 clones, around four fifths of them present only once. The specimen sequenced was peripheral blood. These TCRs come from a woman aged 70-85 years with active or convalescent COVID-19.

V gene TRBV11-2 combines with J gene TRBJ2-2; 11 bases are a match to TRBD1. Trimming removed 7 bases from V and 5 bases from J; junction bases left unmatched: 3. The length of the CDR3 is 14 residues. Germline loops: CDR1 SGHAT, CDR2 FQNNGV. CDR3 sequence: CASTDRGRTGELFF. The CDR3 DNA reads TGTGCCAGCACGGACAGGGGGCGAACCGGGGAGCTGTTTTTT.

The rearrangement uses TRBV15 and TRBJ2-7; 7 bases map to TRBD1. Germline V lookup: CDR1 LNHNV, CDR2 YYDKDF (reference sequence). The CDR3 is made up of 15 amino acids. V lost 3 bases, J lost 2 bases, and 7 bases stayed unmatched. The CDR3 loop is CATSSQNRGPYEQYF. As DNA, the CDR3 is TGTGCCACCAGCAGTCAAAACAGGGGCCCCTACGAGCAGTACTTC.

The V call is TRBV28, the J call TRBJ1-5; unclear D gene. The CDR3 runs 14 residues. Germline CDR1 MDHEN, CDR2 SYDVKM. Trimming removed 7 bases at V and 2 bases at J, with 12 bases between. In nucleotides, the CDR3 is TGTGCCAGCATCCACGGCCAGGGCAATCAGCCCCAGCATTTT. Encoded protein: CASIHGQGNQPQHF.

This clone was observed once. V and J are TRBV11-2 and TRBJ2-3, with 7 bases identical to TRBD1. The germline gives CDR1 SGHAT, CDR2 FQNNGV. J was trimmed by 4 bases and V by 6 bases; bases with no gene match: 1. This CDR3 has 12 amino acids. The CDR3 sequence is CASRQGPDTQYF. The DNA for the CDR3 is TGTGCCAGCAGACAGGGGCCAGATACGCAGTATTTT.

The chain recombines TRBV7-3 with TRBJ1-1, with a tentative D call TRBD1 (6 bases). Germline V gene data show CDR1 as SGHTA and CDR2 as FQGTGA. This CDR3 comprises 12 residues. Deletions cut 5 bases from V and 8 bases from J, with 12 bases between. In DNA, the CDR3 is TGTGCCAGCAGCCCCGGGGGGGCGGAAGCTTTCTTT. Protein: CASSPGGAEAFF.

With respect to this clone: Other DNA sequences in this sample translate to the same CDR3. V is TRBV18 and J is TRBJ1-1; D remains ambiguous. Trimming shortened V by 3 bases and J by 1 base, and 6 bases separated the two germline ends. Germline CDR1 and CDR2: KGHSH and LQKENI. The CDR3 covers 13 residues. The CDR3 sequence: CASSPSENTEAFF. The CDR3 nucleotides read TGTGCCAGCTCACCCTCAGAGAACACTGAAGCTTTCTTT.

The chain carries TRBV6-5 and TRBJ2-5, with unresolved D. V was shortened by 0 bases and J by 5 bases, with 10 bases between the two germline ends. The CDR3 runs to 14 residues. The germline V gene has CDR1 MNHEY and CDR2 SVGAGI. The CDR3 region is CASSYSNVRETQYF. The CDR3 DNA follows: TGTGCCAGCAGTTACTCGAATGTGAGGGAGACCCAGTACTTC.

The V gene is TRBV4-1, the J gene TRBJ1-6, with D possibly matching TRBD1 (5 bases). The CDR3 is 13 amino acids. The V end was cut by 5 bases, the J end by 14 bases, with 16 bases between. Per the germline V gene, CDR1 is MGHRA and CDR2 is YSYEKL. CDR3 coding DNA: TGCGCCAGCAGCGACGGACAAATCGAGGCCCTCCACTTT. It translates to CASSDGQIEALHF.

The CDR3 is CASSPQRTGGQRDEKLFF. In nucleotides, the CDR3 is TGTGCCAGCAGCCCACAAAGAACAGGGGGACAGAGAGATGAAAAACTGTTTTTT. The genes are TRBV9 and TRBJ1-4; 8 bases are shared with TRBD1. This CDR3 is built from 18 residues. After removal of 4 bases from V and 6 bases from J, the junction contained 17 bases not matched to a gene. Germline-derived CDR1 and CDR2 are SGDLS and YYNGEE. The complete variable domain, with remaining parts taken from reference TRBV9 and TRBJ1-4, reads DSGVTQTPKHLITATGQRVTLRCSPRSGDLSVYWYQQSLDQGLQFLIQYYNGEERAKGNILERFSAQQFPDLHSELNLSSLELGDSALYFCASSPQRTGGQRDEKLFFGSGTQLSVL.

This chain joins TRBV7-6 and TRBJ2-2; possible D gene TRBD2, 6 bases. The ends were cut back, 3 bases at V and 7 bases at J, with 24 bases in the middle. The CDR3 has 18 residues. Germline V CDR1 and CDR2: SGHVS, FNYEAQ. The CDR3 sequence: CASSLGWLNPGGRGELFF. The DNA of the CDR3 is TGTGCCAGCAGCTTGGGATGGCTGAATCCCGGGGGACGCGGGGAGCTGTTTTTT. The full variable domain, completed using reference TRBV7-6 and TRBJ2-2, is GAGVSQSPRYKVTKRGQDVALRCDPISGHVSLYWYRQALGQGPEFLTYFNYEAQQDKSGLPNDRFSAERPEGSISTLTIQRTEQRDSAMYRCASSLGWLNPGGRGELFFGEGSRLTVL.

J is TRBJ2-4 and V is TRBV15, with 8 bases fitting TRBD1. V trimming: 10 bases; J trimming: 4 bases; junction bases outside the gene matches: 3. The CDR3 runs to 12 residues. Germline V gene data show CDR1 as LNHNV and CDR2 as YYDKDF (reference sequence). The CDR3 DNA is TGTGCCATAGGACAGGGTAAAAACATTCAGTACTTC. Encoded protein: CAIGQGKNIQYF.

The CDR3 reads CATTGIGIQYF. The CDR3 nucleotides read TGTGCCACCACAGGGATTGGTATTCAGTACTTC. V usage is TRBV6-5 and J usage is TRBJ2-4, with a weak D call TRBD1 (6 bases). CDR3 length: 11 residues. Germline lookup yields CDR1 MNHEY and CDR2 SVGAGI. V was cut by 10 bases and J by 10 bases, with 14 bases left in between.

J is TRBJ2-3 and V is TRBV14, with D unclear. V was shortened by 4 bases and J by 3 bases, with 11 bases between the two germline ends. CDR1 is SGHDN, CDR2 FVKESK, per germline. The CDR3 is 14 amino acids. As DNA, the CDR3 is TGTGCCAGCAGCCCGCCCTCCAGGACAGATACGCAGTATTTT. Encoded protein: CASSPPSRTDTQYF.